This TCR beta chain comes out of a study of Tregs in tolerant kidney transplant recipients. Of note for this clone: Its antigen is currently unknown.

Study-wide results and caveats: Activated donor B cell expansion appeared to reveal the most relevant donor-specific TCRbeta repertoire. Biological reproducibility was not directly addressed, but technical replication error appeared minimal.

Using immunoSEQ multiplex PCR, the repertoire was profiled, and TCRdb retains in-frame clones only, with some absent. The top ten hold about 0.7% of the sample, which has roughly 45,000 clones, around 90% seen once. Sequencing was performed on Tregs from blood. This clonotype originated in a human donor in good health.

The CDR3, as DNA: TGCGCCAGCAGCAGCGGGACTAGCGGGACCTACAATGAGCAGTTCTTC. Translated: CASSSGTSGTYNEQFF. V usage is TRBV5-1 and J usage is TRBJ2-1; 13 bases line up with TRBD2. This CDR3 region has 16 residues. With 4 bases clipped from V and 2 bases from J, the junction kept 3 bases outside the gene matches. CDR1 is SGHRS and CDR2 is YFSETQ in the germline V gene.